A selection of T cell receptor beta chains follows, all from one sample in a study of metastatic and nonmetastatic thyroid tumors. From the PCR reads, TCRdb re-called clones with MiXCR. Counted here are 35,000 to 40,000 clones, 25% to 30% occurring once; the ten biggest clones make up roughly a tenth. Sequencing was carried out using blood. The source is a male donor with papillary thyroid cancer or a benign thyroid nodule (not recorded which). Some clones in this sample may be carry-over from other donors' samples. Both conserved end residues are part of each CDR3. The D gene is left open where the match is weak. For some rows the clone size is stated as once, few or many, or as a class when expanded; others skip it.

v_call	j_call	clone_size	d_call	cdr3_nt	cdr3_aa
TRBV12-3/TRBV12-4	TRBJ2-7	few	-	TGTGCCAGCAGTCCACGAAAGAACGACGGTAGCAGCTACGAGCAGTACTTC	CASSPRKNDGSSYEQYF
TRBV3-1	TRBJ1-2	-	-	TGTGCCAGCAGCCAAGCAGGAGCCTATGGCTACACCTTC	CASSQAGAYGYTF
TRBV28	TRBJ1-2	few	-	TGTGCCTGCTTCGGGCAGACTAACTATGGCTACACCTTC	CACFGQTNYGYTF
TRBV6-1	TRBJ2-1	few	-	TGTGCCAGCAGTGACCAACTAGCCGAGAGCTCCTACAATGAGCAGTTCTTC	CASSDQLAESSYNEQFF
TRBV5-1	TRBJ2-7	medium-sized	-	TGCGCCAGCAGCCTCGACCGGGAAGTCTACGAGCAGTACTTC	CASSLDREVYEQYF
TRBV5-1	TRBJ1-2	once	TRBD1	TGCGCCAGCAGCCACGTACAGGGGCTGAACTATGGCTACACCTTC	CASSHVQGLNYGYTF
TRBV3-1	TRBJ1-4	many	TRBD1	TGTGCCAGCAGCCACCCCTTTGACAGGGGTGAAAAACTGTTTTTT	CASSHPFDRGEKLFF
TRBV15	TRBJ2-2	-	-	TGTGCCACCAGCAGATGTAAGGGGGACACCGGGGAGCTGTTTTTT	CATSRCKGDTGELFF
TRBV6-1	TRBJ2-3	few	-	TGTGCCACCAACCTAGTACCCACAGATACGCAGTATTTT	CATNLVPTDTQYF
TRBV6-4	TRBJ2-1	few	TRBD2	TGTGCCAGCAGTGACTCGGGCGGGGGATACAATGAGCAGTTCTTC	CASSDSGGGYNEQFF
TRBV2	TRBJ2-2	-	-	TGTGCCAGCAGTGGACCACTGGCAAACACCGGGGAGCTGTTTTTT	CASSGPLANTGELFF
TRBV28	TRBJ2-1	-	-	TGTGCCAGCAGTTTGGACGAACGGACAAAGCAGTTCTTC	CASSLDERTKQFF
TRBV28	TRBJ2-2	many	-	TGTGCCAGCAGCCCACCCATTGAGTCCCGCACCGGGGAGCTGTTTTTT	CASSPPIESRTGELFF
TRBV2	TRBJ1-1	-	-	TGTGCCAGCAGTTTTGGGGAAGCTTTCTTT	CASSFGEAFF
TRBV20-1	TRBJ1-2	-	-	TGCAGTGCTAGTGCCCCAGGGTATTCGAGTAACTATGGCTACACCTTC	CSASAPGYSSNYGYTF
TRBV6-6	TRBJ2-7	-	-	TGTGCCAGCAGTGTACTCTACATCTCCTACGAGCAGTACTTC	CASSVLYISYEQYF
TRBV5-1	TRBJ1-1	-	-	TGCGCCAGCACATACCTCCCGGGACACCAGAACACTGAAGCTTTCTTT	CASTYLPGHQNTEAFF
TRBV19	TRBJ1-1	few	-	TGTGCCAGTAGTCTTCGGCCGAACACTGAAGCTTTCTTT	CASSLRPNTEAFF
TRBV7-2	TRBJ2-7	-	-	TGTGCCAGCAGCTTGTCCGTCGTGGACGAGCAGTACTTC	CASSLSVVDEQYF
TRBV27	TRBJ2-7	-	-	TGTGCCAGCAGTTCACCAGGAACCACCTACGAGCAGTACTTC	CASSSPGTTYEQYF
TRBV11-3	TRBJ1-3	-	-	TGTGCCAGCAGCTTAGAGGGTGGTGGAAACACCATATATTTT	CASSLEGGGNTIYF
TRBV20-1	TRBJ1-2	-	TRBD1	TGCAGTGCTCCACAGGGGAGCTATGGCTACACCTTC	CSAPQGSYGYTF
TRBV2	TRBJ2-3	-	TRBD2	TGTGCCAGCAGTGAAGTGGGTAGGGCTAGCGGGAGGGTTAGCACAGATACGCAGTATTTT	CASSEVGRASGRVSTDTQYF
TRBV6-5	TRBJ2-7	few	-	TGTGCCAGCAGTTCGTTGTTGGGTTTCGAGCAGTACTTC	CASSSLLGFEQYF
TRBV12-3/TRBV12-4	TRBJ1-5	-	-	TGTGCCAGCAAACCCAACGGTAGCAATCAGCCCCAGCATTTT	CASKPNGSNQPQHF
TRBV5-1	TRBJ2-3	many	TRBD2	TGCGCCAGCAGCACAGGACTAGCGGAACCCACAGATACGCAGTATTTT	CASSTGLAEPTDTQYF
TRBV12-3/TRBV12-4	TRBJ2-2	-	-	TGTGCCAGCAGTTTAGGGGCTGAGACCTATGTCGAGGAGCTGTTTTTT	CASSLGAETYVEELFF
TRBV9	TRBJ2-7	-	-	TGTGCCAGCAGCCGCGACCCCGACAGCTACGAGCAGTACTTC	CASSRDPDSYEQYF
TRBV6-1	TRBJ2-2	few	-	TGTGCCAGCAGGGAGACAGTTGGCTCCGGGGAGCTGTTTTTT	CASRETVGSGELFF
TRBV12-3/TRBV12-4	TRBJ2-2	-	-	TGTGCCAGCAGCCCCGAGACAACTAACACCGGGGAGCTGTTTTTT	CASSPETTNTGELFF
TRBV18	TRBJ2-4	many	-	TGTGCCAGCTCATTTTTTCTGGACAGACTAGCCAAAATAGCCAAAAACATTCAGTACTTC	CASSFFLDRLAKIAKNIQYF
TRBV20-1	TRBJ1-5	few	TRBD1	TGCAGTGCTAGAGATACAGGGGTTGGAGGGCCCCAGCATTTT	CSARDTGVGGPQHF
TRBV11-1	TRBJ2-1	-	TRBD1	TGTGCCAGCAGCTTGTCGGACAGGGGTATTACTACGAGCAATGAGCAGTTCTTC	CASSLSDRGITTSNEQFF
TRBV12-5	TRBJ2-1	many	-	TGTGCTAGTGGTTTGGCCTATAATGAGCAGTTCTTC	CASGLAYNEQFF
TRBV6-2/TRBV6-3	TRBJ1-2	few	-	TGTGCCAGCAGTTATAGGGAGAACTATGGCTACACCTTC	CASSYRENYGYTF
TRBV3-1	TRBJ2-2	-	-	TGTGCCAGCAGTAGTAGCGCCGGGGAGCTGTTTTTT	CASSSSAGELFF
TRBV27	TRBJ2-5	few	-	TGTGCCAGCAGAACGCTGGAAGCGGCGGGCCAAGAGACCCAGTACTTC	CASRTLEAAGQETQYF
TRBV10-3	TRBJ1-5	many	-	TGTGCCATCAGCCCCACGACGGGGGATCAGCCCCAGCATTTT	CAISPTTGDQPQHF
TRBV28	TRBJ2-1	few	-	TGTGCCAGCAGGATTACAGCGGTCAATGAGCAGTTCTTC	CASRITAVNEQFF
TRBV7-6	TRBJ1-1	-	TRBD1	TGTGCCAGCAGCCAGGCGACAGGGACTTGGGCTGAAGCTTTCTTT	CASSQATGTWAEAFF
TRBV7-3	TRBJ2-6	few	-	TGTGCCAGCAGCTTAAGTCTAGCTGGGGCCAACGTCCTGACTTTC	CASSLSLAGANVLTF